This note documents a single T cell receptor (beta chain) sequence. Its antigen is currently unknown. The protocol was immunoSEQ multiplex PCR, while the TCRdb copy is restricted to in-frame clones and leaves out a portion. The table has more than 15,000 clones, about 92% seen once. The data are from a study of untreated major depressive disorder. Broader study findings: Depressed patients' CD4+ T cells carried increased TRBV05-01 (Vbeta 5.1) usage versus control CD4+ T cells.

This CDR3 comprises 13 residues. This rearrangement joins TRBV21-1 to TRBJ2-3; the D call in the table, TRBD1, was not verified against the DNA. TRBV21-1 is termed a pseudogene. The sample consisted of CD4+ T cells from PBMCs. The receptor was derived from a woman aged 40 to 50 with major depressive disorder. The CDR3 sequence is CASSIRGQDTQYF. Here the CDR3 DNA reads TGTGCCAGCAGCATCAGGGGCCAAGATACGCAGTATTTT.